This T cell receptor beta chain was retrieved from a study of blood T cell repertoires in COVID-19 (dated by TCRdb to 2018 to 2020). General notes on the study: Samples covering the acute and convalescent phases of COVID-19 were provided by collaborators in the United States, Italy and Spain. The material from the prospective study consisted of cDNA or gDNA derived from T cells, B-cell-depleted T cells, or PBMCs. Subjects who had been exposed to COVID-19, were actively infected with it, or had recovered from it provided the deeply sampled blood TCRbeta repertoires that made up the dataset. The repertoires were released in a freely available public database intended as a resource for research on the immune response to SARS-CoV-2. The samples were drawn from the first 160 participants of the ongoing ImmuneRACE study and from under 1,500 subjects provided by 6 global collaborators. A de-identified subject ID, COVID-19 status, age in years and sex were almost always included in the sample metadata. Where available, HLA class I and class II types were obtained from metadata supplied by the sample provider rather than from assay-based typing. Paper-wide results and their limitations: How much clinical and demographic metadata was included differed by source and by participant, and the metadata was provided uncurated.

Reading the germline V gene gives CDR1 SNHLY and CDR2 FYNNEI. V and J are trimmed by 5 bases and 2 bases, and the gene matches miss 7 bases of the junction. Reading from cysteine to phenylalanine, the CDR3 counts 15 amino acids. Only the CDR3 DNA is retained, 45 bases long and in frame from the first base. Collaborating institutions collected whole blood in K2EDTA tubes following their own protocols. For TCRbeta analysis, collaborator samples were shipped as frozen whole blood, as isolated PBMCs, or as DNA extracted from either sample type. TCRbeta CDR3 regions were amplified from genomic DNA by means of the immunoSEQ Assay, a bias-controlled multiplex PCR. Regarding the original processing steps: The number of nucleated cells in each sample was estimated by amplification of reference gene primers within the assay. To quantify the absolute abundance of each unique TCRbeta CDR3 rearrangement, sequence reads were collapsed and filtered. For each sample, productive Simpson clonality was calculated as the square root of Simpson's diversity index over productive rearrangements. The immuneACCESS repertoire file appears here via TCRdb, limited to in-frame rearrangements. These files lack a portion of the clones; in checked studies, under half of the deficit traces to unresolved V genes, and the cause of the others is not known. The V and J calls and clone size are taken from that table; D and trimming were inferred from the DNA. The sample table records 110,000 to 150,000 clones; approximately 79% of these occur just once. About 9% of the sample lies in the top ten.

Regarding this clone: Its target antigen remains unknown. It has no much larger one-base neighbor in the sample; base qualities were not kept.

Sequencing input: peripheral blood. This receptor was obtained from a man in his fifties with active or convalescent COVID-19. The chain is assembled from TRBV2 and TRBJ2-7; 9 central nucleotides agree with TRBD1. At the DNA level, the sequence is TGTGCCAGCAGTCGGGGGACAGGGTCGGCCTACGAGCAGTACTTC. The encoded protein is CASSRGTGSAYEQYF.